The T cell receptor beta chain described here comes from a study of Graves' ophthalmopathy and Graves' hyperthyroidism. Other autoimmune diseases, uncontrolled infections, pregnancy or lactation led to the exclusion of patients. Clinical symptoms, serum thyroxine, TRAb, thyroid ultrasound and orbital computed tomography determined diagnosis. Study-level results: Appearing in blood as well were most expanded thyroid clonotypes above 0.001 frequency.

This clonotype was counted many times. Its antigen is not identified. CDR1 MNHEY and CDR2 SMNVEV come from the germline V gene (reference sequence). Deletions cut 6 bases from V and 3 bases from J, with 15 bases between. CDR3 length: 14 amino acids. RNA transcripts were the template, and TCR beta CDR3 regions were amplified from them. A first-round RT-PCR used HTBI primers, followed by a second-round multiplex PCR. TCRdb independently ran MiXCR on the multiplex PCR reads; one entry per CDR3 protein. Among approximately 330,000 distinct CDR3 sequences listed, 15% to 20% were seen once. Source material: peripheral blood. The sequence was obtained from an adult man with Graves' ophthalmopathy. The J gene is TRBJ2-7, the V gene TRBV27, with TRBD2 as a possible D gene (6 bases). CDR3 nucleotide sequence: TGTGCCAGCAGCCCGGGACTTGGAGGCTACGAGCAGTACTTC. Protein: CASSPGLGGYEQYF.